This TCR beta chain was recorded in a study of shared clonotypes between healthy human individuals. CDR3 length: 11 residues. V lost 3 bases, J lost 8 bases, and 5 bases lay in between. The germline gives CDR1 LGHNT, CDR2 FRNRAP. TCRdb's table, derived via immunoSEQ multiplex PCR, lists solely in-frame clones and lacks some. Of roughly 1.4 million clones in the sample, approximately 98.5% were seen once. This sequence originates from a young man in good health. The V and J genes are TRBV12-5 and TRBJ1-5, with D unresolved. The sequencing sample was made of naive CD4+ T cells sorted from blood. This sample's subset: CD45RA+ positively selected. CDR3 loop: CASGFRKPQHF. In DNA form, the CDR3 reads TGTGCTAGTGGTTTCCGGAAGCCCCAGCATTTT.